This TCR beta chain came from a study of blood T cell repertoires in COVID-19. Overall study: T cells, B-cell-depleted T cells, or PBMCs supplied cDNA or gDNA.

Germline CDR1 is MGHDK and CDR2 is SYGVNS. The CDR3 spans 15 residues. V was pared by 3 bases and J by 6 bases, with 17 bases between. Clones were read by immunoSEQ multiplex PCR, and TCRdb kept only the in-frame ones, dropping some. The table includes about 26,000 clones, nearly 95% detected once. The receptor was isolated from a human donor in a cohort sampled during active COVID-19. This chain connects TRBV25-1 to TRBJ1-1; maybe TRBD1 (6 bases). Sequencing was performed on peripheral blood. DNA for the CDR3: TGTGCCAGCAGTGACCCACAGGGTACCCTACCTGAAGCTTTCTTT. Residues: CASSDPQGTLPEAFF. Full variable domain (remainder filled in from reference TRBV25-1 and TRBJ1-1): EADIYQTPRYLVIGTGKKITLECSQTMGHDKMYWYQQDPGMELHLIHYSYGVNSTEKGDLSSESTVSRIRTEHFPLTLESARPSHTSQYLCASSDPQGTLPEAFFGQGTRLTVV.